The 17 T cell receptor beta chains presented below share a single source sample, sequenced in a study of T cells after yellow fever vaccination. TCRdb analysed the 5' RACE reads with MiXCR anew, one entry per CDR3 protein. The sample holds tens of thousands of distinct CDR3 sequences, about 7.2% seen once. Specimen: CD8+ T cells sorted from PBMCs, collected around 10 days after the first yellow fever vaccination. These receptors were collected from a man aged 18-30 years who received the YFV17D yellow fever vaccine.

The table lists this clonotype with a few counts. The chain joins TRBV7-2 to TRBJ2-3; 8 positions match TRBD2. V shed 4 bases and J 1 base; nucleotides not matched to a gene: 4. The CDR3 is made up of 15 amino acids. Germline loops: CDR1 SGHTA, CDR2 FQGNSA. The CDR3 here is CASSWSGGGTDTQYF. The CDR3 region has the DNA TGTGCCAGCAGCTGGTCCGGGGGGGGCACAGATACGCAGTATTTT. The full variable domain, with the rest looked up from reference TRBV7-2 and TRBJ2-3, is GAGVSQSPSNKVTEKGKDVELRCDPISGHTALYWYRQSLGQGLEFLIYFQGNSAPDKSGLPSDRFSAERTGGSVSTLTIQRTQQEDSAVYLCASSWSGGGTDTQYFGPGTRLTVL.

This clonotype was found many times. The V and J genes are TRBV9 and TRBJ2-2; D possibly corresponds to TRBD2 (5 bases). V was cut by 0 bases and J by 5 bases, with 14 bases left in between. The CDR3 has 16 residues. CDR1 is SGDLS, CDR2 YYNGEE, per germline. CDR3 in DNA: TGTGCCAGCAGCGTAGTGGCAGGAGGTTGGACCGGGGAGCTGTTTTTT. This translates into CASSVVAGGWTGELFF.

Comment on this clonotype: This may be a read error, as it is one base from a much larger clone. This rearrangement joins TRBV9 to TRBJ2-5; the D call may be TRBD1 or TRBD2 (5 bases each). CDR1 and CDR2 from the germline V gene are SGDLS and YYNGEE. The CDR3 is made up of 15 amino acids. This CDR3 reads CASSVSWGRQDTQYF. CDR3 nucleotide sequence: TGTGCCAGCAGCGTCTCTTGGGGGAGACAAGATACCCAGTACTTC.

The J gene is TRBJ1-1, the V gene TRBV4-1; no reliable D call. Trimming took 3 bases from V and 4 from J, leaving 12 bases between them. In germline, CDR1 is MGHRA, CDR2 YSYEKL. The CDR3 contains 14 residues. CDR3 sequence reads: CASSHGWGTTEAFF. The CDR3 nucleotides read TGCGCCAGCAGCCATGGTTGGGGAACCACTGAAGCTTTCTTT.

The chain carries TRBV6-5 and TRBJ1-2; D unresolved. V lost 0 bases and J lost 1, with 9 bases in between. CDR3 length: 15 residues. Looked up from germline, CDR1 is MNHEY and CDR2 is SVGAGI. CDR3 DNA: TGTGCCAGCAGTTACTCTCTGACCCATAACTATGGCTACACCTTC. Amino acids: CASSYSLTHNYGYTF.

This clonotype showed up many times. This chain joins TRBV5-1 and TRBJ1-1, with D perhaps matching TRBD1 (5 bases). The V and J ends lost 3 bases and 0 bases respectively, with 12 bases between them. The germline V gene has CDR1 SGHRS and CDR2 YFSETQ. The CDR3 is 15 amino acids. CDR3 residues: CASSYGQGMNTEAFF. In DNA form, the CDR3 reads TGCGCCAGCAGCTACGGACAAGGGATGAACACTGAAGCTTTCTTT.

This clonotype showed up many times. The chain recombines TRBV29-1 with TRBJ2-2; TRBD2 might be the D (5 bases). Germline loops: CDR1 SQVTM, CDR2 ANQGSEA. The CDR3 is 15 residues long. The germline V and J ends were trimmed by 4 bases and 7 bases, with 19 bases remaining between them. Here the CDR3 reads CSVGGFEGWSGELFF. In DNA form, the CDR3 reads TGCAGCGTTGGAGGGTTTGAAGGGTGGAGCGGGGAGCTGTTTTTT.

The V and J genes are TRBV15 and TRBJ1-5; maybe TRBD1 (6 bases). The CDR3 runs 14 residues. Germline V gives CDR1 LNHNV, CDR2 YYDKDF (reference sequence). Trimming cost V 1 base and J 3 bases, with 7 bases left between them. CDR3 amino acids: CATSRGTDNQPQHF. The CDR3, as DNA: TGTGCCACCAGCAGAGGGACAGACAATCAGCCCCAGCATTTT.

There are many counts of this clonotype. CDR3 residues: CASSLRGTGYQPQHF. In DNA, the CDR3 is TGTGCCAGCAGCTTAAGGGGGACAGGGTATCAGCCCCAGCATTTT. The V gene is TRBV7-2, the J gene TRBJ1-5; 9 bases are shared with TRBD1. In germline, CDR1 is SGHTA, CDR2 FQGNSA. The CDR3 has 15 amino acids. V lost 2 bases to trimming and J lost 5 bases; unmatched junction nucleotides: 4. Full variable domain (outside the CDR3, taken from reference TRBV7-2 and TRBJ1-5): GAGVSQSPSNKVTEKGKDVELRCDPISGHTALYWYRQSLGQGLEFLIYFQGNSAPDKSGLPSDRFSAERTGGSVSTLTIQRTQQEDSAVYLCASSLRGTGYQPQHFGDGTRLSIL.

Of note for this clonotype: Germline is not matched at one junction end, which may reflect a read error. The chain links TRBV4-3 to TRBJ2-1; possibly TRBD1 or TRBD2 for D (5 bases each). The CDR3 length is 14 residues. Germline assignment: CDR1 LGHNA and CDR2 YSLEER. The CDR3 protein is CASSKELRGDEQFF. CDR3 nucleotide sequence: TGCGCCAGCAGCAAAGAACTCCGAGGGGATGAGCAGTTCTTC.

This clonotype was found a few times. This chain's CDR3 is CASSLALVSAGELFF. CDR3 nucleotides: TGTGCCAGCAGCTTGGCACTAGTGAGCGCCGGGGAGCTGTTTTTT. The V call is TRBV5-6, the J call TRBJ2-2; possible D gene TRBD2, 5 bases. CDR3 length: 15 residues. Germline V gives CDR1 SGHDT, CDR2 YYEEEE. V was pared by 0 bases and J by 6 bases, with 12 bases between. Based on the CDR3 plus reference TRBV5-6 and TRBJ2-2, the full variable domain is DAGVTQSPTHLIKTRGQQVTLRCSPKSGHDTVSWYQQALGQGPQFIFQYYEEEERQRGNFPDRFSGHQFPNYSSELNVNALLLGDSALYLCASSLALVSAGELFFGEGSRLTVL.

J is TRBJ1-2 and V is TRBV9; 7 nucleotides agree with TRBD1. With V trimmed by 3 bases and J by 4 bases, 3 bases remained unmatched. The CDR3 is made up of 13 amino acids. Germline CDR1 is SGDLS and CDR2 is YYNGEE. CDR3 protein: CASSGGTVYGYTF. The CDR3 nucleotides are TGTGCCAGCAGCGGAGGGACAGTCTATGGCTACACCTTC.

The chain employs TRBV6-5 and TRBJ2-1; TRBD2 aligns across 14 bases. Germline CDR1 reads MNHEY; CDR2 reads SVGAGI. The junction had 9 bases not matched to a gene; V was cut back by 4 bases and J by 1 base. There are 19 residues in the CDR3. The CDR3 loop reads CASSFPTSGGEISYNEQFF. DNA for the CDR3: TGTGCCAGCAGTTTTCCGACTAGCGGGGGGGAGATTTCCTACAATGAGCAGTTCTTC.

The table lists this clonotype with many counts. The rearrangement uses TRBV27 and TRBJ1-1; D is ambiguous. The CDR3 runs to 14 residues. Trimming took off 2 bases at V and 4 bases at J, with 11 bases between the two ends. CDR1 and CDR2 from the germline V gene are MNHEY and SMNVEV (reference sequence). CDR3 nucleotide sequence: TGTGCCAGCAGTTTAGTCCCAGAGCTCACTGAAGCTTTCTTT. Encoded protein: CASSLVPELTEAFF.

Concerning this clonotype itself: One base away lies a much larger clone, so this may be a sequencing read error. The chain employs TRBV6-6 and TRBJ2-1; possibly TRBD1 or TRBD2 for D (6 bases each). Trimming removed 8 bases from V and 7 bases from J, with 12 bases in between. There are 12 residues in the CDR3. In germline, CDR1 is MNHNY, CDR2 SVGAGI (reference sequence). Here the CDR3 DNA reads TGTGCCAGCGGAGGGACATGGAATGAGCAGTTCTTC. Translating gives CASGGTWNEQFF.

This clonotype was seen many times. The chain links TRBV5-1 to TRBJ2-1, with 10 bases matching TRBD1. V lost 4 bases and J lost 4; bases outside the gene matches: 14. In germline, CDR1 is SGHRS, CDR2 YFSETQ. The CDR3 length is 18 residues. CDR3 nucleotides: TGCGCCAGCAGCGCGTCACTAGCCGGGACAGGGGCGTACAATGAGCAGTTCTTC. Its translation is CASSASLAGTGAYNEQFF.

The sample holds many counts of this clonotype. Likely a read error: the CDR3 ends without its conserved phenylalanine or tryptophan. It is unclear where the CDR3 begins or ends on the DNA, so no DNA is shown, and the CDR3 is as TCRdb lists it. The chain recombines TRBV11-2 with TRBJ2-1; the D segment call TRBD2 is taken from the table without a DNA check. Germline-derived CDR1 and CDR2 are SGHAT and FQNNGV. The CDR3 length equals 12 residues, ends included. This chain's CDR3 is CASGWGSPQIRL.